The clone carrying this TCR beta chain was observed once. Original data processing: The assay estimated nucleated cells by amplifying reference gene primers. Assay: immunoSEQ multiplex PCR; the TCRdb copy retains only in-frame clones and omits some. That table is the source of V, J and clone size, and D and trimming were worked out from the DNA. In the table there are roughly 97,000 clones, approximately 91% of which are singletons. The CDR3 covers 19 residues. The germline V gene encodes CDR1 SGHDT and CDR2 YYEEEE. V was pared by 1 base and J by 0 bases, with 17 bases between. The entry originates in a study of blood T cell repertoires in COVID-19. Study-wide background: Whether acute or convalescent, the COVID-19 samples came from the United States, Italy and Spain. The analysed material was cDNA or gDNA that came from T cells, B-cell-depleted T cells, or PBMCs.

The sequenced sample consisted of peripheral blood. This TCR derives from a human donor in a cohort sampled during active COVID-19. This chain joins TRBV5-6 and TRBJ2-6, with D tentatively TRBD1 (5 bases). The DNA of the CDR3 is TGTGCCAGCAGCTTGTTAATGGGGCCGAAGCGCTCTGGGGCCAACGTCCTGACTTTC. Its protein product is CASSLLMGPKRSGANVLTF. Supplemented by reference TRBV5-6 and TRBJ2-6, the full variable domain reads DAGVTQSPTHLIKTRGQQVTLRCSPKSGHDTVSWYQQALGQGPQFIFQYYEEEERQRGNFPDRFSGHQFPNYSSELNVNALLLGDSALYLCASSLLMGPKRSGANVLTFGAGSRLTVL.